The next 6 T cell receptor beta chains were all read from a single sample in a study of cytomegalovirus exposure and HLA in healthy donors. 60 Vbeta and 13 Jbeta primers were used in PCR. Profiled with immunoSEQ multiplex PCR; TCRdb holds only in-frame clones, not every one. The sample lists 45,000 to 65,000 clones; about 70% were seen once. Specimen: PBMCs. The receptors here all came from a woman in her 50s in good health and CMV-seropositive.

The rearrangement links TRBV5-1 to TRBJ2-5; 9 nucleotides align to TRBD2. The V gene end was trimmed by 6 bases and the J gene end by 3 bases; junction bases not matched to a gene: 9. The CDR3 runs to 15 residues. Germline V gene lookup returns CDR1 SGHRS and CDR2 YFSETQ. CDR3 sequence (DNA): TGCGCCAGCAAACCTCATAGCGGGAGTGAAGAGACCCAGTACTTC. This gives the protein CASKPHSGSEETQYF.

This chain links TRBV7-9 with TRBJ1-4, with 7 bases identical to TRBD1. The length of the CDR3 is 14 residues. From germline, CDR1 is SEHNR and CDR2 FQNEAQ (reference sequence). Unmatched junction bases numbered 4, after V lost 2 bases and J lost 7 bases. Here the CDR3 DNA reads TGTGCCAGCAGCTTACGAGGGGGCGGTGAAAAACTGTTTTTT. Translation gives CASSLRGGGEKLFF.

The chain couples TRBV5-6 to TRBJ2-7; perhaps TRBD1 as D (6 bases). V lost 4 bases and J lost 3, with 11 bases in between. Germline loops: CDR1 SGHDT, CDR2 YYEEEE. The CDR3 loop spans 13 amino acids. CDR3 amino acids: CASSVGTHYEQYF. CDR3 bases: TGTGCCAGCAGCGTCGGGACACACTACGAGCAGTACTTC.

Note on this clone: Sequence at one end of the junction differs from germline and may be a read error. V gene TRBV5-1 combines with J gene TRBJ1-5, with TRBD1 matching 9 bases. The CDR3 length is 16 residues. The V gene's germline CDR1 is SGHRS and CDR2 YFSETQ. Here the CDR3 reads CASSLGQGTGKQPQHF. The DNA for the CDR3 is TGCGCCAGCAGCCTAGGACAGGGGACCGGCAAGCAGCCCCAGCATTTT.

The chain is built from TRBV5-5 and TRBJ1-2; D may be TRBD1 (5 bases). The germline V gene has CDR1 SGHKS and CDR2 YYEKEE (reference sequence). This CDR3 is built from 18 residues. V shed 4 bases and J shed 0 bases, with 22 bases lying between them. The CDR3 DNA reads as TGTGCCAGCAGCAGATCGAGTACCGTGACAGAGACTAACTATGGCTACACCTTC. Protein sequence: CASSRSSTVTETNYGYTF.

The genes are TRBV6-6 and TRBJ2-7; 14 nucleotides agree with TRBD2. Germline CDR1 is MNHNY and CDR2 is SVGAGI (reference sequence). The junction had 4 bases not matched to a gene; V was cut back by 7 bases and J by 2 bases. The CDR3 is 15 residues long. This CDR3 reads CASNSGLAGAYEQYF. CDR3 bases: TGTGCCAGCAACTCGGGACTAGCGGGGGCCTACGAGCAGTACTTC.